The rows below give T cell receptor beta chains drawn from one sample of a study of beta chain features in type 1 diabetes. The table came from immunoSEQ multiplex PCR; TCRdb's copy has only in-frame clones and leaves some out. Here the sample spans roughly 240,000 clones, approximately 24% being singletons. The specimen was naive CD4+ T cells from blood. The receptors shown here come from a woman between 25 and 40 years old with type 1 diabetes. The CDR3 runs from the conserved cysteine through the conserved F or W. A D gene is named only where the DNA matches it firmly. The listing skips clone size in some rows; elsewhere it reads once, few, many or a size class.

j_gene: TRBJ2-5
d_gene: TRBD1
abundance: .
v_gene: TRBV4-1
CDR3aa: CASSQVRIGTGKETQYF
CDR3nt: TGCGCCAGCAGCCAAGTCCGGATAGGGACAGGGAAAGAGACCCAGTACTTC

j_gene: TRBJ2-1
d_gene: TRBD1
abundance: .
v_gene: TRBV7-9
CDR3aa: CASSSRGTGSYNEQFF
CDR3nt: TGTGCCAGCAGCTCTAGAGGGACAGGGAGCTACAATGAGCAGTTCTTC

j_gene: TRBJ1-5
d_gene: .
abundance: .
v_gene: TRBV2
CDR3aa: CASSEGRPQHF
CDR3nt: TGTGCCAGCAGTGAAGGTCGGCCCCAGCATTTT

j_gene: TRBJ2-3
d_gene: .
abundance: .
v_gene: TRBV29-1
CDR3aa: CSVDASTRSTDTQYF
CDR3nt: TGCAGCGTTGATGCGTCTACCCGTAGCACAGATACGCAGTATTTT

j_gene: TRBJ2-2
d_gene: .
abundance: .
v_gene: TRBV7-9
CDR3aa: CAPGDTNTGELFF
CDR3nt: TGTGCCCCGGGAGACACGAACACCGGGGAGCTGTTTTTT

j_gene: TRBJ2-3
d_gene: .
abundance: .
v_gene: TRBV18
CDR3aa: CASSPEDTQYF
CDR3nt: TGTGCCAGCTCACCAGAGGATACGCAGTATTTT

j_gene: TRBJ1-2
d_gene: TRBD1
abundance: few
v_gene: TRBV30
CDR3aa: CAWIGGQNIANYGYTF
CDR3nt: TGTGCCTGGATCGGGGGACAGAATATCGCTAACTATGGCTACACCTTC

j_gene: TRBJ2-7
d_gene: .
abundance: few
v_gene: TRBV4-2
CDR3aa: CASSQSGKRFYEQYF
CDR3nt: TGTGCCAGCAGCCAATCGGGGAAAAGATTCTACGAGCAGTACTTC

j_gene: TRBJ2-1
d_gene: .
abundance: few
v_gene: TRBV14
CDR3aa: CASSQGQRFRDEQFF
CDR3nt: TGTGCCAGCAGCCAAGGACAGAGGTTTCGCGATGAGCAGTTCTTC

j_gene: TRBJ1-2
d_gene: .
abundance: .
v_gene: TRBV30
CDR3aa: CAWSVTGPGNYGYTF
CDR3nt: TGTGCCTGGAGTGTTACAGGGCCTGGTAACTATGGCTACACCTTC

j_gene: TRBJ2-1
d_gene: TRBD2
abundance: .
v_gene: TRBV15
CDR3aa: CATSTELAGVEVF
CDR3nt: TGTGCCACCAGCACGGAATTAGCGGGAGTAGAAGTCTTC

j_gene: TRBJ1-5
d_gene: .
abundance: .
v_gene: TRBV27
CDR3aa: CASSFGSGNQPQHF
CDR3nt: .

j_gene: TRBJ2-1
d_gene: .
abundance: few
v_gene: TRBV5-1
CDR3aa: CASSLDQMFEQFF
CDR3nt: TGCGCCAGCAGCTTGGACCAGATGTTTGAGCAGTTCTTC

j_gene: TRBJ2-7
d_gene: TRBD2
abundance: .
v_gene: TRBV5-6
CDR3aa: CASSLAGGAQYF
CDR3nt: TGTGCCAGCAGCTTAGCGGGGGGCGCGCAGTACTTC

j_gene: TRBJ2-6
d_gene: .
abundance: .
v_gene: TRBV4-1
CDR3aa: CASSQEGSFSGANVLTF
CDR3nt: TGCGCCAGCAGCCAAGAGGGGAGCTTCTCTGGGGCCAACGTCCTGACTTTC

j_gene: TRBJ2-7
d_gene: TRBD1
abundance: .
v_gene: TRBV5-1
CDR3aa: CASSLEGQGDEQYF
CDR3nt: TGCGCCAGCAGCTTGGAGGGACAGGGCGACGAGCAGTACTTC

j_gene: TRBJ2-5
d_gene: .
abundance: .
v_gene: TRBV7-9
CDR3aa: CASSPRETQYF
CDR3nt: TGTGCCAGCAGCCCACGGGAGACCCAGTACTTC

j_gene: TRBJ2-1
d_gene: .
abundance: .
v_gene: TRBV6-5
CDR3aa: CASSSGWSSHNEQFF
CDR3nt: TGTGCCAGCAGTAGCGGTTGGTCCAGTCACAATGAGCAGTTCTTC

j_gene: TRBJ2-7
d_gene: .
abundance: once
v_gene: TRBV6-5
CDR3aa: CASSYWQGSEQYF
CDR3nt: TGTGCCAGCAGTTATTGGCAGGGTAGCGAGCAGTACTTC

j_gene: TRBJ1-4
d_gene: .
abundance: .
v_gene: TRBV4-1
CDR3aa: CASSLRGTNEKLFF
CDR3nt: TGCGCCAGCAGTCTTCGGGGGACTAATGAAAAACTGTTTTTT

j_gene: TRBJ2-3
d_gene: .
abundance: .
v_gene: TRBV15
CDR3aa: CATSRDLGGADTQYF
CDR3nt: TGTGCCACCAGCAGAGATTTAGGGGGAGCAGATACGCAGTATTTT

j_gene: TRBJ2-1
d_gene: .
abundance: .
v_gene: TRBV4-1
CDR3aa: CASSQGPSGGPDNEQFF
CDR3nt: TGCGCCAGCAGCCAAGGCCCGTCCGGGGGGCCCGACAATGAGCAGTTCTTC

j_gene: TRBJ2-5
d_gene: .
abundance: .
v_gene: TRBV18
CDR3aa: CASSPRGGETQYF
CDR3nt: TGTGCCAGCTCACCAAGGGGGGGAGAGACCCAGTACTTC

j_gene: TRBJ2-7
d_gene: TRBD2
abundance: few
v_gene: TRBV11-1
CDR3aa: CASSPGTSGSRLSSYEQYF
CDR3nt: TGTGCCAGCAGCCCGGGGACTAGCGGGAGCCGTTTGAGCTCCTACGAGCAGTACTTC

j_gene: TRBJ2-1
d_gene: .
abundance: .
v_gene: TRBV28
CDR3aa: CASSPITSSYNEQFF
CDR3nt: TGTGCCAGCAGTCCTATTACTAGCTCCTACAATGAGCAGTTCTTC

j_gene: TRBJ2-6
d_gene: .
abundance: .
v_gene: TRBV7-3
CDR3aa: CASSPGVAGANVLTF
CDR3nt: TGTGCCAGCAGCCCCGGAGTAGCTGGGGCCAACGTCCTGACTTTC

j_gene: TRBJ1-5
d_gene: .
abundance: .
v_gene: TRBV18
CDR3aa: CASSRVGQGNNQPQHF
CDR3nt: TGTGCCAGCTCACGGGTTGGCCAGGGGAACAATCAGCCCCAGCATTTT

j_gene: TRBJ2-7
d_gene: TRBD2
abundance: .
v_gene: TRBV30
CDR3aa: CAWSVREWNEQYF
CDR3nt: TGTGCCTGGAGTGTGCGGGAGTGGAACGAGCAGTACTTC

j_gene: TRBJ2-1
d_gene: .
abundance: .
v_gene: TRBV29-1
CDR3aa: CSVEVGAASSYNEQFF
CDR3nt: TGCAGCGTTGAGGTGGGGGCAGCGTCATCCTACAATGAGCAGTTCTTC

j_gene: TRBJ1-5
d_gene: .
abundance: few
v_gene: TRBV18
CDR3aa: CASSPGRDQPQHF
CDR3nt: TGTGCCAGCTCACCCGGGCGGGATCAGCCCCAGCATTTT

j_gene: TRBJ2-1
d_gene: .
abundance: .
v_gene: TRBV28
CDR3aa: CATPGERDNEQFF
CDR3nt: TGTGCCACCCCGGGGGAGCGGGACAATGAGCAGTTCTTC

j_gene: TRBJ1-1
d_gene: .
abundance: few
v_gene: TRBV7-9
CDR3aa: CASSLGDFPMGEAFF
CDR3nt: TGTGCCAGCAGCTTAGGGGACTTTCCGATGGGTGAAGCTTTCTTT

j_gene: TRBJ1-2
d_gene: TRBD1
abundance: few
v_gene: TRBV14
CDR3aa: CASSQYRGPLYGYTF
CDR3nt: TGTGCCAGCAGCCAGTACAGGGGTCCCCTCTATGGCTACACCTTC

j_gene: TRBJ2-3
d_gene: .
abundance: few
v_gene: TRBV11-2
CDR3aa: CASSLASQSTDTQYF
CDR3nt: TGTGCCAGCAGCTTAGCCTCACAGAGCACAGATACGCAGTATTTT

j_gene: TRBJ1-5
d_gene: .
abundance: .
v_gene: TRBV6-1
CDR3aa: CASSESRNQPQHF
CDR3nt: TGTGCCAGCAGTGAATCTCGCAATCAGCCCCAGCATTTT

j_gene: TRBJ1-2
d_gene: TRBD1
abundance: few
v_gene: TRBV7-9
CDR3aa: CASSLGQTYGYTF
CDR3nt: TGTGCCAGCAGCTTGGGACAGACCTATGGCTACACCTTC

j_gene: TRBJ2-7
d_gene: TRBD1
abundance: .
v_gene: TRBV2
CDR3aa: CASSGQGSHEQYF
CDR3nt: TGTGCCAGCAGTGGACAGGGGTCCCACGAGCAGTACTTC

j_gene: TRBJ1-5
d_gene: TRBD1
abundance: few
v_gene: TRBV11-3
CDR3aa: CASSQPGQWGLNQPQHF
CDR3nt: TGTGCCAGCAGCCAACCGGGACAGTGGGGCCTTAATCAGCCCCAGCATTTT

j_gene: TRBJ2-3
d_gene: TRBD1
abundance: .
v_gene: TRBV5-1
CDR3aa: CASGGTGGTDTQYF
CDR3nt: TGCGCCAGCGGCGGGACAGGGGGCACAGATACGCAGTATTTT

j_gene: TRBJ2-7
d_gene: .
abundance: .
v_gene: TRBV5-1
CDR3aa: CASSLGHNYEQYF
CDR3nt: TGCGCCAGCAGCTTGGGGCACAACTACGAGCAGTACTTC

j_gene: TRBJ1-4
d_gene: .
abundance: .
v_gene: TRBV29-1
CDR3aa: CSVAFVGLTEKLFF
CDR3nt: TGCAGCGTTGCCTTCGTGGGACTGACTGAAAAACTGTTTTTT

j_gene: TRBJ2-1
d_gene: .
abundance: few
v_gene: TRBV25-1
CDR3aa: CASSRVAAYNEQFF
CDR3nt: TGTGCCAGCAGTCGGGTAGCGGCTTACAATGAGCAGTTCTTC

j_gene: TRBJ2-1
d_gene: TRBD2
abundance: .
v_gene: TRBV30
CDR3aa: CAWGLAGYNEQFF
CDR3nt: TGTGCCTGGGGACTAGCGGGCTACAATGAGCAGTTCTTC

j_gene: TRBJ1-1
d_gene: .
abundance: few
v_gene: TRBV23-1
CDR3aa: CASSQGQLNTEAFF
CDR3nt: TGCGCCAGCAGTCAAGGTCAGTTGAACACTGAAGCTTTCTTT

j_gene: TRBJ1-5
d_gene: TRBD1
abundance: .
v_gene: TRBV30
CDR3aa: CAWSNGQGYQPQHF
CDR3nt: TGTGCCTGGAGTAACGGACAGGGGTATCAGCCCCAGCATTTT